This TCR beta chain was sequenced for a study of blood T cells in healthy people across ages. Through a sample-barcoded 5' primer and a J-beta primer mix, a second PCR was run for roughly 7 to 12 cycles. One entry per CDR3 protein, called by TCRdb with MiXCR from the 5' RACE reads. Of approximately 800,000 distinct CDR3 sequences in the sample, about 34% were seen once. The study, taken as a whole, reports: Age showed a roughly linear inverse relationship with TCR beta diversity per million T cells. A greater number of naive CD4+ cells and higher diversity distinguished long-lived donors from aged donors.

Concerning this clonotype: The antigen is unknown.

The CDR3 is made up of 15 amino acids. Looked up from germline, CDR1 is SGHTA and CDR2 is FQGNSA. Unmatched junction bases numbered 10, after V lost 5 bases and J lost 4 bases. Each sample had at least 6.5 million PBMCs isolated. V is TRBV7-2 and J is TRBJ1-1; 7 bases line up with TRBD1. The TCR was taken from a man aged 18 to 29 in good health. The sequenced sample consisted of blood. DNA for the CDR3: TGTGCCAGCAGCCCCGGAGGGGGCATGGGCACTGAAGCTTTCTTT. Translated, it gives CASSPGGGMGTEAFF.